The clone carrying this TCR beta chain appeared a few times. A single record per CDR3 protein comes from TCRdb applying MiXCR to the RT-PCR reads. The sample shows around 700,000 distinct CDR3 sequences, approximately 15% of them seen only once. V trimming: 3 bases; J trimming: 3 bases; junction bases outside the gene matches: 0. Per the germline V gene, CDR1 is SEHNR and CDR2 is FQNEAQ (reference sequence). There are 14 residues in the CDR3. Sequencing was performed on memory CD4+ T cells from blood. The chain combines TRBV7-9 with TRBJ1-4; 8 bases line up with TRBD1. This TCR derives from a female donor in good health, serving as a healthy control. DNA of the CDR3: TGTGCCAGCAGCTTGGACAGGGCTAATGAAAAACTGTTTTTT. Its protein is CASSLDRANEKLFF.